This T cell receptor beta chain emerged from a study of shared clonotypes between healthy human individuals. This clone was seen many times. V lost 3 bases, J lost 1 base, and 4 bases stayed unmatched. Germline CDR1 and CDR2: LNHDA and SQIVND (reference sequence). This CDR3 region has 15 residues. Using immunoSEQ multiplex PCR, the repertoire was profiled, and TCRdb retains in-frame clones only, with some absent. Of 700,000 or so clones in the sample, less than 80% were seen once. Those who donated, Caucasian adults without exception, all lived in Nashville, Tennessee. Sample: memory CD4+ T cells sorted from blood. Subset given: CD45RA-negative fraction. The V gene is TRBV19, the J gene TRBJ1-1; the match to TRBD1 covers 8 bases. The TCR originated in a woman aged 30 to 39 in good health. CDR3 sequence reads: CASSIQGASNTEAFF. The DNA of the CDR3 is TGTGCCAGTAGTATCCAGGGGGCTTCGAACACTGAAGCTTTCTTT.